This T cell receptor beta chain was documented in a study of T cell repertoires in cytomegalovirus infection. This clonotype was counted a few times. Antigen unknown. General study findings and limits: Dominating the ex vivo response were HLA-C-restricted CMV-specific TCR beta clonotypes.

TCRdb passed the reads through MiXCR, listing each CDR3 protein once. Found here are 150,000 or so distinct CDR3 sequences, roughly a quarter of them singletons; the top ten hold 9.5% to 13%. Germline V gives CDR1 MNHEY, CDR2 SMNVEV (reference sequence). Trimming removed 5 bases from V and 5 bases from J, with 16 bases in between. CDR3 length equals 16 residues. The clonotype originates from a human donor in good health (CMV status not recorded). Some clones in this sample may be carry-over from other donors' samples. V and J are TRBV27 and TRBJ1-6; a weak D match, TRBD1 (5 bases). The specimen was PBMCs. The CDR3 sequence: CASSPYRTDHNSPLHF. Written as DNA, the CDR3 is TGTGCCAGCAGTCCCTACAGGACCGATCATAATTCACCCCTCCACTTT.